The clone carrying this TCR beta chain was found a few times. The antigen is undetermined. As every portion of the isolated RNA was reverse transcribed, the sequencing read expressed TCRB transcripts. Sequenced by immunoSEQ multiplex PCR; TCRdb stores in-frame clones only, minus some. Of approximately 600,000 clones in the sample, under 15% are singletons; the top ten hold roughly 0.12%. Approximately 110 mL of blood, on average, came from one heparinised draw per donor. Each population that was sorted was more than 95% pure. The sample originates from a study of beta chain features in type 1 diabetes. Looking at the study overall: Examination covered some 110,000,000 sorted cells spanning all samples.

CDR3 length: 14 residues. Germline V gene lookup returns CDR1 SGHNT and CDR2 YENEEA. Trimming cost V 4 bases and J 11 bases, with 20 bases left between them. Overall study findings and caveats: Since sequencing was performed on cDNA, cells with high TCR expression could be over-represented. Significant though moderate, a shortening of TCRB CDR3s appeared in all four CD4+ subsets of Type 1 diabetes patients.

Sequenced input: naive CD4+ T cells from blood. The rearrangement uses TRBV11-3 and TRBJ1-1, with D perhaps matching TRBD1 (6 bases). The sequence derives from a man aged 30-40 years with type 1 diabetes. CDR3 loop: CASSSPGTSVQAFF. The CDR3, as DNA: TGTGCCAGCAGCTCTCCCGGGACATCGGTTCAGGCTTTCTTT.